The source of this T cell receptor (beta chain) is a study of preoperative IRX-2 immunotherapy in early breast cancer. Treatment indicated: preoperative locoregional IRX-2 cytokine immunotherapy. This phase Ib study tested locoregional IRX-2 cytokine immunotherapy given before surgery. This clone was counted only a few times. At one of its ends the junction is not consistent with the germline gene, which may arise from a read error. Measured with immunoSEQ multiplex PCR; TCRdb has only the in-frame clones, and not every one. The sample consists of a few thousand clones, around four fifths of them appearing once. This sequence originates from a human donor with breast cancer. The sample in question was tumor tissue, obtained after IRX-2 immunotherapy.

The DNA of the CDR3 is TGTGCCATCAGTGAAGGGGACAGGGGGGCCCTCGGCATTCAGTACTTC. Its protein is CAISEGDRGALGIQYF. The chain links TRBV6-1 to TRBJ2-4; 11 nucleotides agree with TRBD1. Per the germline V gene, CDR1 is MNHNS and CDR2 is SASEGT. This CDR3 is built from 16 residues.